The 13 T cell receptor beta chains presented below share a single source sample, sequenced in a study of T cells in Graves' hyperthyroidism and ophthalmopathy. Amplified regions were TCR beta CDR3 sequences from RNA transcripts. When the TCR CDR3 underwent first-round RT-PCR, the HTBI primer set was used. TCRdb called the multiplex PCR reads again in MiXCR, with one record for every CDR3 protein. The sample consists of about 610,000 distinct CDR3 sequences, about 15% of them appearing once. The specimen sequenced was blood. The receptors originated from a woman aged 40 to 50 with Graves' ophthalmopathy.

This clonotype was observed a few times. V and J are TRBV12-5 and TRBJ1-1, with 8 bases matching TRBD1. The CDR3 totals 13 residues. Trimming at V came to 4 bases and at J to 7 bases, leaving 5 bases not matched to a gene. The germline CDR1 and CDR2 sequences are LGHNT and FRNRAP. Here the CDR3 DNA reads TGTGCTAGTGGTTCTGACAGGGGAAGTGAAGCTTTCTTT. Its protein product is CASGSDRGSEAFF.

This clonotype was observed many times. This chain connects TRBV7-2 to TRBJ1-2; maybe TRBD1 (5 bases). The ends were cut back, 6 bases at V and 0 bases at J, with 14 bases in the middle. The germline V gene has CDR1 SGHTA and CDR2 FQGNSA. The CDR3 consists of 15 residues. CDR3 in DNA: TGTGCCAGCAGTTCCACCGGACATTCTAACTATGGCTACACCTTC. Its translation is CASSSTGHSNYGYTF. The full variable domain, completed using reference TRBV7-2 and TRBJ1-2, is GAGVSQSPSNKVTEKGKDVELRCDPISGHTALYWYRQSLGQGLEFLIYFQGNSAPDKSGLPSDRFSAERTGGSVSTLTIQRTQQEDSAVYLCASSSTGHSNYGYTFGSGTRLTVV.

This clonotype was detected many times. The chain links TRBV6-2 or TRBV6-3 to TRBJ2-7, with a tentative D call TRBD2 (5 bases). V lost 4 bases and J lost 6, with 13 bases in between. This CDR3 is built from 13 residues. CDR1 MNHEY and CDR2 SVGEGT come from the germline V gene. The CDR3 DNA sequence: TGTGCCAGCAGTTCAGCGGTTGGCCGCGAGCAGTACTTC. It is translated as CASSSAVGREQYF.

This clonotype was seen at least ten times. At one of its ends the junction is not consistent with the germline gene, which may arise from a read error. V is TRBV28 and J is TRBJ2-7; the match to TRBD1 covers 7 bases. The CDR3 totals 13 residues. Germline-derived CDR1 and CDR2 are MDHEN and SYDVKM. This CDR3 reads CTSSFDREHEQYF. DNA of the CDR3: TGTACCAGCAGTTTCGACAGGGAGCACGAGCAGTACTTC.

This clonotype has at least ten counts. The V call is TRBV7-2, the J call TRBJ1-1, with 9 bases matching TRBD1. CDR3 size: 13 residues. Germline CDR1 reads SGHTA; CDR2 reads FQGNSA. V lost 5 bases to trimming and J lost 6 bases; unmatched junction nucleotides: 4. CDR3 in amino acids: CASSRDRDSEAFF. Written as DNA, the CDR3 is TGTGCCAGCAGCAGGGACAGGGATTCTGAAGCTTTCTTT.

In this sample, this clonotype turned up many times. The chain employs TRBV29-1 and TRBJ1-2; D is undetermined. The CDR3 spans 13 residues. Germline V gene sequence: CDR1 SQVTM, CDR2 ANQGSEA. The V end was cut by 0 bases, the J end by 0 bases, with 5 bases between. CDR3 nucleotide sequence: TGCAGCGTTGAAGAGGGCCCTAACTATGGCTACACCTTC. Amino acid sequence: CSVEEGPNYGYTF.

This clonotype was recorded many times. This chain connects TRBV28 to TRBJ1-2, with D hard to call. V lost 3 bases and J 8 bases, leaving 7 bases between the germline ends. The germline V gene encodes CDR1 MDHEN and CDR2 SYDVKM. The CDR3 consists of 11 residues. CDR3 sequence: CASSLGGGYTF. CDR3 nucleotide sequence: TGTGCCAGCAGTTTGGGAGGGGGCTACACCTTC.

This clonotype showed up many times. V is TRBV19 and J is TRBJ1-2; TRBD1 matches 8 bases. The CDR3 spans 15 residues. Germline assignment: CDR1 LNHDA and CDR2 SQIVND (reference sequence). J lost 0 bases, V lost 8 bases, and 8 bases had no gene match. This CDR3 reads CASRPGQDTNYGYTF. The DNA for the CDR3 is TGTGCCAGTCGTCCGGGACAGGACACTAACTATGGCTACACCTTC.

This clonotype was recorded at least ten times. The CDR3 nucleotides read TGTGCCACCACCAAGTGGGGTACTGAAGCTTTCTTT. Translating it yields CATTKWGTEAFF. The chain couples TRBV28 to TRBJ1-1; D call uncertain. CDR3 length: 12 residues. Deletions cut 10 bases from V and 5 bases from J, with 14 bases between. Germline V gene lookup returns CDR1 MDHEN and CDR2 SYDVKM.

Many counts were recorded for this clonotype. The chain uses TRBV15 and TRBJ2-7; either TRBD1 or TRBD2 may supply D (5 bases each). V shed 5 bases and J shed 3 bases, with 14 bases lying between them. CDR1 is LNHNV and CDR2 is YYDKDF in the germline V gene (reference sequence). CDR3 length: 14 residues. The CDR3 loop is CATSPGPDFYEQYF. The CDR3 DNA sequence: TGTGCCACCAGCCCGGGACCCGACTTCTACGAGCAGTACTTC.

The CDR3 loop reads CASSLRDSSGELFF. CDR3 bases: TGCGCCAGCAGCTTGAGGGACAGTTCCGGGGAGCTGTTTTTT. The V and J genes are TRBV5-1 and TRBJ2-2; 7 bases line up with TRBD1. The V and J ends lost 1 base and 6 bases, in that order; junction bases with no gene match: 3. Germline V gene data show CDR1 as SGHRS and CDR2 as YFSETQ. This CDR3 region has 14 residues.

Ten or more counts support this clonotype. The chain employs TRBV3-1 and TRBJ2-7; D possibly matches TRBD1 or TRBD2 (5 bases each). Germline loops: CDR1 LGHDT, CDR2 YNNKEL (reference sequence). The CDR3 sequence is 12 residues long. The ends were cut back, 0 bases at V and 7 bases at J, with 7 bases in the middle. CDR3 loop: CASSQDGGEQYF. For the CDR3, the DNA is TGTGCCAGCAGCCAAGATGGGGGAGAGCAGTACTTC.

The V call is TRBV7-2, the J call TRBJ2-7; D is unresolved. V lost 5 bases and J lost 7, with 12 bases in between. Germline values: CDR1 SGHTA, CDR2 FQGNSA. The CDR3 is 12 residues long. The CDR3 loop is CASSPPEREQYF. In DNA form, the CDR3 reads TGTGCCAGCAGCCCACCGGAAAGGGAGCAGTACTTC.